The subject of this entry is one T cell receptor (beta chain). Its antigen is as yet unknown. This record comes from a study of OX40 agonist ivuxolimab in advanced cancers. For the study at large: Participants, roughly 80% male, averaged roughly 60 years of age, ranging from about 23 to 85.

Measured with immunoSEQ multiplex PCR; TCRdb has only the in-frame clones, and not every one. Here the sample spans about 120,000 clones, roughly 87% being singletons. Broader study findings: Researchers did not establish what antigens the expanded peripheral T cells target.

The ends were cut back, 5 bases at V and 6 bases at J, with 14 bases in the middle. The CDR3 is 14 amino acids. Germline V lookup: CDR1 LNHDA, CDR2 SQIVND (reference sequence). The sequencing here drew on CD4+ or CD8+ T cells sorted from blood, taken in a trial of the OX40 agonist ivuxolimab. The TCR comes from an adult with an advanced solid tumor such as melanoma, head and neck, liver or kidney cancer. The rearrangement uses TRBV19 and TRBJ1-5; tentative D call: TRBD1 (5 bases). CDR3: CASSQAREVQPQHF. The CDR3, as DNA: TGTGCCAGTAGTCAGGCCAGGGAGGTTCAGCCCCAGCATTTT.